Below are 16 T cell receptor beta chains sequenced from a single sample in a study of post-analysis software for immune sequencing data. General observations from the study: Higher frequency in patients than in controls was seen for several TRBV segments, with TRBV5-6, TRBV5-1 and TRBV20-1 among them.

The TCR beta cDNA libraries carried unique molecular identifiers. TCRdb redid the calling of the PCR reads with MiXCR, one entry per CDR3 protein. The sample records approximately 160,000 distinct CDR3 sequences, approximately 31% being singletons. No antigens are known for them. The sample was blood. The origin of the receptors is a girl aged 5-17 years with multiple sclerosis.

This clonotype showed up just once. A read error is possible here, since a much larger clone lies one base away. The chain combines TRBV20-1 with TRBJ2-5, with 9 bases matching TRBD2. The CDR3 contains 16 residues. Germline-derived CDR1 and CDR2 are DFQATT and SNEGSKA (reference sequence). The V gene end was trimmed by 6 bases and the J gene end by 11 bases; junction bases not matched to a gene: 22. The CDR3 region has the DNA TGCAGTGCCACGACTAGCGGACCTGCCCTAGGGTATGAGCAGTACTTC. It encodes CSATTSGPALGYEQYF.

About this clonotype itself: This may arise from a read error, as a much more abundant clone is one base away. The CDR3 coding sequence is TGTGCCAGCGGAGGCACATCGGCAATGAACTATGGCTGCACCTTC. This encodes CASGGTSAMNYGCTF. The rearrangement links TRBV28 to TRBJ1-2; no firm D call. The length of the CDR3 is 15 residues. The germline V gene has CDR1 MDHEN and CDR2 SYDVKM.

This chain connects TRBV12-3 or TRBV12-4 to TRBJ2-4; D remains ambiguous. The last part of the DNA fits TRBJ2-5 better; the J call may be wrong. This CDR3 comprises 13 residues. The CDR3 bases are TGTGCCAGCACCGTTGGCGTCGAAGAGACCCAGTACTTC. This codes for CASTVGVEETQYF.

The chain uses TRBV30 and TRBJ2-1, with D perhaps matching TRBD2 (6 bases). Per germline, CDR1 GTSNPN and CDR2 SVGIG (reference sequence). The CDR3 totals 14 residues. Deletions cut 1 base from V and 3 bases from J, with 10 bases between. In DNA form, the CDR3 reads TGTGCCTGGAGTGGGAATAGCGGCTACAATGAGCAGTTCTTC. Translation gives CAWSGNSGYNEQFF. Filled out from reference TRBV30 and TRBJ2-1, the complete variable domain reads SQTIHQWPATLVQPVGSPLSLECTVEGTSNPNLYWYRQAAGRGLQLLFYSVGIGQISSEVPQNLSASRPQDRQFILSSKKLLLSDSGFYLCAWSGNSGYNEQFFGPGTRLTVL.

This chain connects TRBV29-1 to TRBJ2-7; no reliable D call. The CDR3 is 13 residues long. Germline lookup yields CDR1 SQVTM and CDR2 ANQGSEA. Trimming removed 6 bases at V and 1 base at J, with 13 bases between. CDR3: CSVTDGRSYEQYF. In DNA form, the CDR3 reads TGCAGCGTAACGGACGGACGGTCCTACGAGCAGTACTTC.

On this clonotype: Relative to the germline gene, one junction end is altered; a read error may explain this. V and J are TRBV5-1 and TRBJ2-7, with 8 bases fitting TRBD2. This CDR3 is built from 14 residues. In germline, CDR1 is SGHRS, CDR2 YFSETQ. The CDR3 nucleotides read TGCCCCAGCAGCTTAAGCGGGAGCAAAAATGAGCAGTACTTC. This encodes CPSSLSGSKNEQYF.

The rearrangement links TRBV6-5 to TRBJ1-2; TRBD1 matches 8 bases. V trimming: 4 bases; J trimming: 3 bases; junction bases outside the gene matches: 16. The CDR3 extends over 18 amino acids. The germline V gene has CDR1 MNHEY and CDR2 SVGAGI. DNA for the CDR3: TGTGCCAGCAGTTGCTCCGCAGGGGGCGGGTGGAGGGACTATGGCTACACCTTC. Encoded protein: CASSCSAGGGWRDYGYTF.

This clonotype was observed at least ten times. This chain connects TRBV7-3 to TRBJ1-2; maybe TRBD1 (5 bases). The CDR3 is made up of 14 amino acids. V lost 5 bases and J 7 bases, leaving 17 bases between the germline ends. Germline CDR1 SGHTA, CDR2 FQGTGA. In DNA form, the CDR3 reads TGTGCCAGCAGCCTGGACGGTGGCGGGGCTGGCTACACCTTC. Translation gives CASSLDGGGAGYTF.

This clonotype showed up just a few times. The chain couples TRBV7-2 to TRBJ1-2; TRBD1 agrees at 12 bases. CDR3 length: 16 residues. V dropped 0 bases and J dropped 2; count of bases not matched to a gene: 1. The germline V gene encodes CDR1 SGHTA and CDR2 FQGNSA. CDR3 coding DNA: TGTGCCAGCAGCTTAGCGGGGACAGGGGGCAACTATGGCTACACCTTC. Protein product: CASSLAGTGGNYGYTF.

The table lists this clonotype with many counts. The chain combines TRBV6-6 with TRBJ2-1; 8 bases align to TRBD2. The CDR3 is made up of 15 amino acids. Germline loops: CDR1 MNHNY, CDR2 SVGAGI (reference sequence). With V trimmed by 4 bases and J by 4 bases, 6 bases remained unmatched. The CDR3 DNA reads TGTGCCAGCAGTTTAGCGGGACCAGAGTACAATGAGCAGTTCTTC. The encoded protein is CASSLAGPEYNEQFF.

The chain is built from TRBV10-3 and TRBJ2-1; D remains unclear. The DNA end is a closer match to TRBJ2-7, so the J assignment may be wrong. Looked up from germline, CDR1 is ENHRY and CDR2 is SYGVKD. The CDR3 contains 17 residues. CDR3 coding DNA: TGTGCCATCAGTGAGTCGATGGCAGCGAGCTCCTACAATGAGCAGTACTTC. This codes for CAISESMAASSYNEQYF.

Comments on this clonotype: This could be a read error, since a much larger clone is one nucleotide away. The rearrangement links TRBV29-1 to TRBJ2-3; 7 bases match TRBD2. Germline V gene sequence: CDR1 SQVTM, CDR2 ANQGSEA. J was trimmed by 8 bases and V by 4 bases; bases with no gene match: 15. The CDR3 is made up of 15 amino acids. DNA of the CDR3: TGCAGCGTTGTTGGGCTAGCGGTCAGCGCAGGTACGCAGTATTTT. It specifies CSVVGLAVSAGTQYF.

This clonotype was seen more than once but under ten times. This chain joins TRBV29-1 and TRBJ2-1; tentatively, D is TRBD2 (5 bases). Germline assignment: CDR1 SQVTM and CDR2 ANQGSEA. The CDR3 sequence is 11 residues long. Deletions cut 7 bases from V and 5 bases from J, with 9 bases between. This chain's CDR3 is CSAGADNEQFF. The CDR3 DNA follows: TGCAGCGCTGGAGCGGACAATGAGCAGTTCTTC.

This clonotype was seen only once. A read error is possible here, since a much larger clone lies one base away. The V call is TRBV4-1, the J call TRBJ2-4; no reliable D call. Germline CDR1 reads MGHRA; CDR2 reads YSYEKL. V dropped 1 base and J dropped 13 bases, with 20 bases sitting between them. This CDR3 is 15 amino acids long. Here the CDR3 reads CASSQVYTKYNEQYF. The CDR3 DNA reads TGCGCCAGCAGCCAAGTGTATACTAAGTACAATGAGCAGTACTTC.

This clonotype has a handful of counts. J is TRBJ2-1 and V is TRBV29-1; D is uncertain. V was cut by 2 bases and J by 8 bases, with 16 bases left in between. The CDR3 totals 14 residues. Germline CDR1 reads SQVTM; CDR2 reads ANQGSEA. CDR3 sequence reads: CSVELPSWSDEQFF. In DNA, the CDR3 is TGCAGCGTTGAACTCCCCTCTTGGAGCGATGAGCAGTTCTTC.

The chain uses TRBV7-2 and TRBJ2-3; D tentatively reads TRBD1 or TRBD2 (5 bases each). Trimming took off 7 bases at V and 4 bases at J, with 12 bases between the two ends. The germline gives CDR1 SGHTA, CDR2 FQGNSA. The CDR3 loop spans 13 amino acids. Here the CDR3 reads CASTRGAPDTQYF. For the CDR3, the DNA is TGTGCCAGCACTCGAGGGGCGCCAGATACGCAGTATTTT.